Reported below is one TCR beta chain. Its antigen is currently unknown. This record belongs to a study of cytomegalovirus exposure and HLA in healthy donors. Overall study: Previous work identified 120 million or so unique TCR beta sequences from some 170 million T cells.

Study-wide results and limits: On later analysis, the bulk of CMV-associated TCR beta chains appeared to be HLA-restricted. In a later analysis, DRB1 alleles had the most associated TCRs; HLA-C alleles the fewest. When a later analysis compared HLA-associated TCR beta chains with equally common others, the HLA-associated chains turned out to be more clonally expanded and to have lower generation probabilities.

V trimming: 0 bases; J trimming: 3 bases; junction bases outside the gene matches: 12. Germline loops: CDR1 KGHSH, CDR2 LQKENI. The CDR3 contains 18 residues. The PCR had 60 Vbeta and 13 Jbeta primers. Assay: immunoSEQ multiplex PCR; the TCRdb copy retains only in-frame clones and omits some. The data hold about 81,000 clones, with 77% observed a single time. This chain uses TRBV18 with TRBJ2-7, with TRBD2 matching 9 bases. Sequences were obtained from PBMCs. This clonotype was sampled from a man aged 50 to 59 in good health and CMV-seropositive. The CDR3, as DNA: TGTGCCAGCTCACCACCGGGACTAGCCGGGAGTGTCCTCTACGAGCAGTACTTC. This sequence encodes CASSPPGLAGSVLYEQYF.